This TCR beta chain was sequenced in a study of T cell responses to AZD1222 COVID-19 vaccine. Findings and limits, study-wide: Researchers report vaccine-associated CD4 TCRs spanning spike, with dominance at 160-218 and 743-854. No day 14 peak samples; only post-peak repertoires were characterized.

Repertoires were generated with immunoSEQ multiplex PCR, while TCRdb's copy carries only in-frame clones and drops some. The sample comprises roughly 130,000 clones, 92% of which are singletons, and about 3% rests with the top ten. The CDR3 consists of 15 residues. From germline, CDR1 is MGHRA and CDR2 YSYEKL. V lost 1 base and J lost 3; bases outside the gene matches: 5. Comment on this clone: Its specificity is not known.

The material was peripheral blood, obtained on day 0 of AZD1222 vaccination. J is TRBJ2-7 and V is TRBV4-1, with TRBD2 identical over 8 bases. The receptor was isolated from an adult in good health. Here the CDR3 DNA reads TGCGCCAGCAGCCAAGTGGTGGCGGGAGGCTACGAGCAGTACTTC. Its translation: CASSQVVAGGYEQYF.